Listed here are 5 T cell receptor beta chains from one sample, sequenced in a study of blood T cell repertoires in COVID-19. Assay used: immunoSEQ multiplex PCR; TCRdb lists only in-frame clones, some missing. The sample holds 410,000 or so clones, approximately 89% seen once. Input material: peripheral blood. The receptors shown here come from a woman aged 40 to 50 with COVID-19, enrolled during active disease.

As regards this clone: Other DNA sequences from this sample encode an identical CDR3 as well. Here the CDR3 reads CASSLGQTEAFF. CDR3 sequence (DNA): TGTGCCAGCAGTTTGGGACAAACTGAAGCTTTCTTT. This sequence joins TRBV28 and TRBJ1-1, with D perhaps TRBD1 (6 bases). The length of the CDR3 is 12 residues. Germline V lookup: CDR1 MDHEN, CDR2 SYDVKM. V shed 3 bases and J shed 5 bases, with 7 bases lying between them.

V gene TRBV5-6 combines with J gene TRBJ2-2; 7 nucleotides align to TRBD2. J lost 1 base, V lost 1 base, and 4 bases had no gene match. CDR3 length equals 16 residues. CDR1 is SGHDT and CDR2 is YYEEEE in the germline V gene. The CDR3 DNA sequence: TGTGCCAGCAGCTTGTGGACGGGGGGGAACACCGGGGAGCTGTTTTTT. Protein: CASSLWTGGNTGELFF. Combining the CDR3 with reference TRBV5-6 and TRBJ2-2 gives the whole variable domain DAGVTQSPTHLIKTRGQQVTLRCSPKSGHDTVSWYQQALGQGPQFIFQYYEEEERQRGNFPDRFSGHQFPNYSSELNVNALLLGDSALYLCASSLWTGGNTGELFFGEGSRLTVL.

V gene TRBV27 combines with J gene TRBJ1-1; D is perhaps TRBD1 (5 bases). Germline V CDR1 and CDR2: MNHEY, SMNVEV (reference sequence). Deletions cut 6 bases from V and 1 base from J, with 12 bases between. The CDR3 is made up of 14 amino acids. The CDR3 here is CASSLRQPNTEAFF. The CDR3 bases are TGTGCCAGCAGCCTCAGACAGCCGAACACTGAAGCTTTCTTT.

The V gene is TRBV27, the J gene TRBJ2-7; no firm D call. Trimming stripped 5 bases from V and 3 bases from J, with 5 bases between. This CDR3 is 11 amino acids long. Looked up from germline, CDR1 is MNHEY and CDR2 is SMNVEV (reference sequence). CDR3: CASSRGYEQYF. CDR3 nucleotide sequence: TGTGCCAGCAGTAGAGGCTACGAGCAGTACTTC.

This chain connects TRBV6-5 to TRBJ1-1, with 7 bases that match TRBD1. Germline V CDR1 and CDR2: MNHEY, SVGAGI. V dropped 8 bases and J dropped 1; count of bases not matched to a gene: 4. This CDR3 region has 13 residues. This chain's CDR3 is CASQGQSNTEAFF. CDR3 nucleotides: TGTGCCAGCCAGGGACAGTCGAACACTGAAGCTTTCTTT.